This entry is about one T cell receptor beta chain. Data came from immunoSEQ multiplex PCR; TCRdb stores just in-frame clones and leaves some out. Found here are about 130,000 clones, around nine tenths of them singletons; the top ten hold about 1.1%. V trimming: 5 bases; J trimming: 2 bases; junction bases outside the gene matches: 9. The germline gives CDR1 LNHDA, CDR2 SQIVND (reference sequence). The CDR3 loop spans 17 amino acids. This sample is part of a study of T cell responses to AZD1222 COVID-19 vaccine. The chain links TRBV19 to TRBJ1-2, with TRBD1 matching over 12 bases. The source was peripheral blood, collected 28 days after the second AZD1222 dose. The sequence was collected from an adult who received the AZD1222 COVID-19 vaccine. The CDR3 coding sequence is TGTGCCAGTAGTTTGGGACAGGGGGCGGGAAGAAACTATGGCTACACCTTC. Translation: CASSLGQGAGRNYGYTF.